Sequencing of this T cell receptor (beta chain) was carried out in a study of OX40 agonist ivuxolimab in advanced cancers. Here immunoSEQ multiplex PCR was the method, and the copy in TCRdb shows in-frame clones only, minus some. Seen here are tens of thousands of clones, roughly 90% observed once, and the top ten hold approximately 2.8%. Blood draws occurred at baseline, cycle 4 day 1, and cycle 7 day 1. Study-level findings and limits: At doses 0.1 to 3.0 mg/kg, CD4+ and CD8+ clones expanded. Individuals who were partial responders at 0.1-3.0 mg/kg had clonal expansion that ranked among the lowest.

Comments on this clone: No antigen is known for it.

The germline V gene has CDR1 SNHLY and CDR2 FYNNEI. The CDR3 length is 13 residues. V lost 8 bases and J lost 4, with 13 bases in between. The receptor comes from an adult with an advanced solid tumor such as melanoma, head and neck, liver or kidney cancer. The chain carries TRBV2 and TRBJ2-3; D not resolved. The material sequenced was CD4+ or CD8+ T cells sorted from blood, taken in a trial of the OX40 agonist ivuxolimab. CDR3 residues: CASGTIRADTQYF. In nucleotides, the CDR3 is TGTGCCAGCGGTACAATTCGCGCAGATACGCAGTATTTT.